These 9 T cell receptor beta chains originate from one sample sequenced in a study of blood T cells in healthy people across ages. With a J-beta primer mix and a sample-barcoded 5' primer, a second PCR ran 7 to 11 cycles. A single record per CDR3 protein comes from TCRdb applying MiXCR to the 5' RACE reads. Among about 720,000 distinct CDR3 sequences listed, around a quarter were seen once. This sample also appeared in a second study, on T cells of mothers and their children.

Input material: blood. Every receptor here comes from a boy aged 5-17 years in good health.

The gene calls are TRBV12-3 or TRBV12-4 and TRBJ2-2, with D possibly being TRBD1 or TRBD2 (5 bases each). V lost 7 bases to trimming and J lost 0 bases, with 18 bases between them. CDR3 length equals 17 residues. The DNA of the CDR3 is TGTGCCAGCACCCAATGGTTCGGGGCTGCGAACACCGGGGAGCTGTTTTTT. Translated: CASTQWFGAANTGELFF.

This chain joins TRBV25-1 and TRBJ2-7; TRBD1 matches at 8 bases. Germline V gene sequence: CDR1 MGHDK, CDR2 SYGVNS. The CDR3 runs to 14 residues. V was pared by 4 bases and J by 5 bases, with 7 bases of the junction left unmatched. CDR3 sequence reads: CASSAQGAIHEQYF. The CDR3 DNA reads TGTGCCAGCAGTGCTCAGGGGGCGATCCACGAGCAGTACTTC.

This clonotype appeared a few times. CDR3 DNA sequence: TGCGCCAGCAGCCAAGAACCCTCCCCGCGAACTTACGAGCAGTACTTC. The encoded protein is CASSQEPSPRTYEQYF. The rearrangement links TRBV4-1 to TRBJ2-7; D unclear. Germline V gene data show CDR1 as MGHRA and CDR2 as YSYEKL. V was clipped by 0 bases and J by 4 bases, with 16 bases between them. CDR3 length: 16 residues.

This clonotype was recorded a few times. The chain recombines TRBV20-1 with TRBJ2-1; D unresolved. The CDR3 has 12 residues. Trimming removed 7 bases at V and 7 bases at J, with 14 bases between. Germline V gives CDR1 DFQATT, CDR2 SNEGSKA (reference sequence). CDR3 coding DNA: TGCAGTGTTAGTCATCCGAATAATGAGCAGTTCTTC. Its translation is CSVSHPNNEQFF.

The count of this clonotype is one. The CDR3 DNA reads TGTGCCAGCAGTTGGGACACCGGCCTAAACAATGAGCAGTTCTTC. Translated, it gives CASSWDTGLNNEQFF. V gene TRBV27 combines with J gene TRBJ2-1; maybe TRBD1 (6 bases). Trimming pared 4 bases from V and 5 bases from J, leaving 15 bases between. CDR1 and CDR2 from the germline V gene are MNHEY and SMNVEV (reference sequence). This CDR3 region has 15 residues.

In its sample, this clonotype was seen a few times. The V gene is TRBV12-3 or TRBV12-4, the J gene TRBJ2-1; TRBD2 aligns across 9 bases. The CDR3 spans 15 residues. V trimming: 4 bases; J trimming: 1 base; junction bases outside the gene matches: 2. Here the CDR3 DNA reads TGTGCCAGCAGTTCGCGGGGGGGATCCTACAATGAGCAGTTCTTC. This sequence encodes CASSSRGGSYNEQFF.

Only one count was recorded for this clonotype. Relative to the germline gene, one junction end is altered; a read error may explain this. CDR3 sequence: CASSLAQGGDSPLLF. The DNA of the CDR3 is TGTGCCAGCAGCTTAGCCCAGGGGGGAGACTCACCCCTCCTCTTT. The chain is built from TRBV7-9 and TRBJ1-6; 7 bases line up with TRBD1. Germline CDR1 reads SEHNR; CDR2 reads FQNEAQ (reference sequence). This CDR3 comprises 15 residues.

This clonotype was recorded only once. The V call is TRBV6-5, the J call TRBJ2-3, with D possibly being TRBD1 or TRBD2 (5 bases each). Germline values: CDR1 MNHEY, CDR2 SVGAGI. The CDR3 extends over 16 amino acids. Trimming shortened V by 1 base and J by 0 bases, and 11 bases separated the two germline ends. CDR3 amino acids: CASSYWGTTSTDTQYF. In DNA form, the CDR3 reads TGTGCCAGCAGTTACTGGGGGACGACTAGCACAGATACGCAGTATTTT.

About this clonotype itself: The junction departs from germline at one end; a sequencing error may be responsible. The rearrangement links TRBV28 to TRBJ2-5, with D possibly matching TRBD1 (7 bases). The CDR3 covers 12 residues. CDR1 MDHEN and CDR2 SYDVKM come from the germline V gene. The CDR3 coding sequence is TGTGCCAGCTCCAGGGGGGCCTACGCGCAGTCCTTC. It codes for CASSRGAYAQSF.